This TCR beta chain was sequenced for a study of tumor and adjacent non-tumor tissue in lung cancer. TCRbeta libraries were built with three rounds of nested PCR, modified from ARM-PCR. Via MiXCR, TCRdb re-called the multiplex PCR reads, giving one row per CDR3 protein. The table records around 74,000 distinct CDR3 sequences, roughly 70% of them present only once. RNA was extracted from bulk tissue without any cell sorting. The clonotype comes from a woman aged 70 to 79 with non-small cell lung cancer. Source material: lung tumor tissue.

The CDR3 nucleotides are TGCATCGGAGAGACTGCCAGGGGGCTTGGAGAGACCCAGTACTTC. Its protein is CIGETARGLGETQYF. The J gene is TRBJ2-5, the V gene TRBV29-1, with 8 bases identical to TRBD1. Germline V CDR1 and CDR2: SQVTM, ANQGSEA. CDR3 size: 15 residues. Complete variable domain (other parts from reference TRBV29-1 and TRBJ2-5): SAVISQKPSRDICQRGTSLTIQCQVDSQVTMMFWYRQQPGQSLTLIATANQGSEATYESGFVIDKFPISRPNLTFSTLTVSNMSPEDSSIYLCIGETARGLGETQYFGPGTRLLVL.